This TCR beta chain was captured in a study of T cells after yellow fever vaccination. The CDR3 is made up of 14 amino acids. V gave up 5 bases and J gave up 4 bases, with 14 bases separating them. The germline gives CDR1 LNHDA, CDR2 SQIVND (reference sequence). Each CDR3 protein gets one entry after TCRdb re-called the 5' RACE reads with MiXCR. The sample carries 320,000 or so distinct CDR3 sequences, around 8.1% recorded once. This clonotype was sampled from a man between 18 and 35 years old who received the YFV17D yellow fever vaccine. The sample consisted of PBMCs, taken about 41 days after the first yellow fever vaccination. The chain carries TRBV19 and TRBJ1-2; the D gene is possibly TRBD1 (5 bases). CDR3 bases: TGTGCCAGTAGTGGGACGGCGGGAATCTATGGCTACACCTTC. Residues: CASSGTAGIYGYTF. The variable domain in full, completed from reference TRBV19 and TRBJ1-2, reads DGGITQSPKYLFRKEGQNVTLSCEQNLNHDAMYWYRQDPGQGLRLIYYSQIVNDFQKGDIAEGYSVSREKKESFPLTVTSAQKNPTAFYLCASSGTAGIYGYTFGSGTRLTVV.